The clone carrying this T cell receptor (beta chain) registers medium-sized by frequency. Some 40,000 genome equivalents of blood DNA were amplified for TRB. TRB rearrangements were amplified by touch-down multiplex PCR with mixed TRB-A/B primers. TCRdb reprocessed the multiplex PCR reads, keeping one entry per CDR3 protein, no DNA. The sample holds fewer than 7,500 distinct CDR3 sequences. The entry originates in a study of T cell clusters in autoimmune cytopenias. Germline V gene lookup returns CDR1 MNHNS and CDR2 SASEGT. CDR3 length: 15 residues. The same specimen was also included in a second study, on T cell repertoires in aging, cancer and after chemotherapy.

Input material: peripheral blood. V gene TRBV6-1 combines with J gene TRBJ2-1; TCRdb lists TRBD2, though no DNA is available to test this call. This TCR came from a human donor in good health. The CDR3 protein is CASSELAGGYNEQFF.